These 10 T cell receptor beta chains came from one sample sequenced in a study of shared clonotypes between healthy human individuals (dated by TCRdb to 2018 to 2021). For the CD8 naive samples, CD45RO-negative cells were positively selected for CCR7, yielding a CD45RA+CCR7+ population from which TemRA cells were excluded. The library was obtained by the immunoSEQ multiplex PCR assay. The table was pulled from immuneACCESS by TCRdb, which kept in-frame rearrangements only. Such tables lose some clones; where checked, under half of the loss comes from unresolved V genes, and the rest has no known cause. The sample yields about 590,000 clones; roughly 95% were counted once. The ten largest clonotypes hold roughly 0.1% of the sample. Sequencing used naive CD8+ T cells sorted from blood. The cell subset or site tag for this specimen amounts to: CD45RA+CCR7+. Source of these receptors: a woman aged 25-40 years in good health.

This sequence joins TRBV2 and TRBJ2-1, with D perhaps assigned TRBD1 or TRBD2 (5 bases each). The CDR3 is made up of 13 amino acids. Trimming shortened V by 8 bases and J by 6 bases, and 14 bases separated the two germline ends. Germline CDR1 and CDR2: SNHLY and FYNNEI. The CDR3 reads CASLRWGTNEQFF. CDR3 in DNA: TGTGCCAGCTTGCGGTGGGGGACCAATGAGCAGTTCTTC.

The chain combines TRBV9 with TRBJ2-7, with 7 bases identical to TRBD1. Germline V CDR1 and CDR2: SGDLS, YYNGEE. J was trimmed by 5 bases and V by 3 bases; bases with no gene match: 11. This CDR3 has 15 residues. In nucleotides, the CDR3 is TGTGCCAGCAGCGGAGAGACAGGGCCGTCGAACGAGCAGTACTTC. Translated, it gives CASSGETGPSNEQYF.

This chain's CDR3 is CSAGGYEQYF. In DNA, the CDR3 is TGCAGTGCGGGGGGTTACGAGCAGTACTTC. This chain connects TRBV20-1 to TRBJ2-7; D might be TRBD2 (6 bases). Germline V CDR1 and CDR2: DFQATT, SNEGSKA (reference sequence). Trimming removed 6 bases from V and 4 bases from J, with 7 bases in between. The CDR3 extends over 10 amino acids.

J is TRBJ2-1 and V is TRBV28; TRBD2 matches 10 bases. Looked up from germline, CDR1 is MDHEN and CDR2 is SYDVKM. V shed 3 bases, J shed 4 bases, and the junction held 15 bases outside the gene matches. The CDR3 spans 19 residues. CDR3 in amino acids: CASSFFMGVSGRRYNEQFF. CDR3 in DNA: TGTGCCAGCAGTTTTTTTATGGGGGTTAGCGGGAGGCGGTACAATGAGCAGTTCTTC.

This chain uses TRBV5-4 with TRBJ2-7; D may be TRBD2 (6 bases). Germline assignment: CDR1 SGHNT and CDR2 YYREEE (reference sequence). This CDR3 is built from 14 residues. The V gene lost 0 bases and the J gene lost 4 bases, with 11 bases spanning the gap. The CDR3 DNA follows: TGTGCCAGCAGCTTGGTCGGGAGTGCGTACGAGCAGTACTTC. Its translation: CASSLVGSAYEQYF.

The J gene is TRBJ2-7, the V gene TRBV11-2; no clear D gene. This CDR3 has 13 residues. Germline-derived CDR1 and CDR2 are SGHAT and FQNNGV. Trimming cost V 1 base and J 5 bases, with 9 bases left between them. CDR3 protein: CASSLVAAHEQYF. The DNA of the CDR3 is TGTGCCAGCAGCTTAGTCGCGGCCCACGAGCAGTACTTC.

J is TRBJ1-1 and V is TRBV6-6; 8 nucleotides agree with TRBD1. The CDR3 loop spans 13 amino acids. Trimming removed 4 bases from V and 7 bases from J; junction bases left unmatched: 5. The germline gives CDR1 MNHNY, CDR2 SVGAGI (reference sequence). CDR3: CASSSGQANEAFF. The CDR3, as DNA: TGTGCCAGCAGTTCGGGACAGGCAAATGAAGCTTTCTTT.

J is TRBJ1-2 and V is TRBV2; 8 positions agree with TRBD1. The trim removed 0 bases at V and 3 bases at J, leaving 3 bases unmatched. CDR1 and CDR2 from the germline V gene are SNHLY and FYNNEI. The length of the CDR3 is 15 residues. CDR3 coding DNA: TGTGCCAGCAGTGAAGCGACAGGGGATTACTATGGCTACACCTTC. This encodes CASSEATGDYYGYTF.

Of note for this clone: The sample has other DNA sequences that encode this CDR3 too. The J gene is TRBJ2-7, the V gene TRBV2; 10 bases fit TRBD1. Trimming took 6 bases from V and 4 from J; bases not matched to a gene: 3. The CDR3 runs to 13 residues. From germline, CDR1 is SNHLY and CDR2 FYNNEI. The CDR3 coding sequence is TGTGCCAGCAGGGACAGGGGGAGTTACGAGCAGTACTTC. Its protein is CASRDRGSYEQYF.

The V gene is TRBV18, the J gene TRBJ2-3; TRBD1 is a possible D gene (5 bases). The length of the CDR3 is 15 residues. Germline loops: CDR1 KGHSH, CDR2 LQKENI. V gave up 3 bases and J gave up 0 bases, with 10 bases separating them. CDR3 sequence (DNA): TGTGCCAGCTCACCCGACGGACATAGCACAGATACGCAGTATTTT. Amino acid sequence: CASSPDGHSTDTQYF.